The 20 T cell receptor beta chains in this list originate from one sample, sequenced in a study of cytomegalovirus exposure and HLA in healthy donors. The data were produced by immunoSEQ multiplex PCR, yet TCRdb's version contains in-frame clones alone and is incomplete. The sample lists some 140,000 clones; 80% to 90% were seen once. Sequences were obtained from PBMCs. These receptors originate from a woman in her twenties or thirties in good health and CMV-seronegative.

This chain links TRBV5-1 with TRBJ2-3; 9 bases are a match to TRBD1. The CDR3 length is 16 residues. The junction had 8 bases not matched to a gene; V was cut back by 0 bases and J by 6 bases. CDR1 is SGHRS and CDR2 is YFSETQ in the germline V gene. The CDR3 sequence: CASSLGITGGPDTQYF. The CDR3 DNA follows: TGCGCCAGCAGCTTGGGCATCACAGGGGGCCCCGATACGCAGTATTTT.

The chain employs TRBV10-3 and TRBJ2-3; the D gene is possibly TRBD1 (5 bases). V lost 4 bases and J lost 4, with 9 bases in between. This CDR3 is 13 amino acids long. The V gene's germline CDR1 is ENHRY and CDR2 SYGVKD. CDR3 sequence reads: CAISGGRADTQYF. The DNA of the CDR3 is TGTGCCATCAGTGGTGGCAGGGCAGATACGCAGTATTTT.

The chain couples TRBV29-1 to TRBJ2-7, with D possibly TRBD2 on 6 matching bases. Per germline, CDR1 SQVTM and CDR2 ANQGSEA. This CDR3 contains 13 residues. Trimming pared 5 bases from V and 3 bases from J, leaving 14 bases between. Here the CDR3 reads CSVSGRGDYEQYF. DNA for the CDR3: TGCAGCGTTTCAGGGCGGGGAGACTACGAGCAGTACTTC.

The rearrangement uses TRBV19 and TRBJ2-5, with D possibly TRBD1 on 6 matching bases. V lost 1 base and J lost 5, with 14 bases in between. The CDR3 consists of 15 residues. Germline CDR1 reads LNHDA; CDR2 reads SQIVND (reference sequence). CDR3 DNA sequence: TGTGCCAGTAGTATAGCCTGGGACACGAGGGAGACCCAGTACTTC. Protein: CASSIAWDTRETQYF.

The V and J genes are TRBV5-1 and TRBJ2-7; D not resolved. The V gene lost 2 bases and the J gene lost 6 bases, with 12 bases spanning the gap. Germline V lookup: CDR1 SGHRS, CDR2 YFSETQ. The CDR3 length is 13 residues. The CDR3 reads CASSLMGIGEQYF. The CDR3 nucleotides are TGCGCCAGCAGCTTAATGGGCATCGGCGAGCAGTACTTC.

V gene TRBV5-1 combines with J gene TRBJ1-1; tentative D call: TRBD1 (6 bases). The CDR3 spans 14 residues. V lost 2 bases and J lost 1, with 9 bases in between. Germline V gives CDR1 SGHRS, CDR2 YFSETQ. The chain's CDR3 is CASSLQGTNTEAFF. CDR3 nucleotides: TGCGCCAGCAGCTTACAGGGAACGAACACTGAAGCTTTCTTT.

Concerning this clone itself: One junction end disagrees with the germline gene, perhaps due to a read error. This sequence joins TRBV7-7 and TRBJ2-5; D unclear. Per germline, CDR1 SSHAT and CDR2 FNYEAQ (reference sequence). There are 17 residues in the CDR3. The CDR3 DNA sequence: TGTGCTAGCAGCTTATCGATCAGAAGAAGTTTACAAGAGACCCAGTACTTC. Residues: CASSLSIRRSLQETQYF.

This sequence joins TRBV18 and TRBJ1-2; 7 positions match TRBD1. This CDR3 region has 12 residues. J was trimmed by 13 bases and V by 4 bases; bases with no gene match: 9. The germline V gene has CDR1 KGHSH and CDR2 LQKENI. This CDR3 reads CASSRDSWSITF. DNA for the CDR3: TGTGCCAGCTCACGGGACAGTTGGAGTATCACCTTC.

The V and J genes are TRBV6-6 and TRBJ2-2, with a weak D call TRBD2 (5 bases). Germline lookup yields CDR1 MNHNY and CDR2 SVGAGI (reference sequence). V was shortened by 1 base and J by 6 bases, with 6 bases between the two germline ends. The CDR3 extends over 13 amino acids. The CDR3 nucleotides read TGTGCCAGCAGTTACTTGGAGGCCGGGGAGCTGTTTTTT. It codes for CASSYLEAGELFF.

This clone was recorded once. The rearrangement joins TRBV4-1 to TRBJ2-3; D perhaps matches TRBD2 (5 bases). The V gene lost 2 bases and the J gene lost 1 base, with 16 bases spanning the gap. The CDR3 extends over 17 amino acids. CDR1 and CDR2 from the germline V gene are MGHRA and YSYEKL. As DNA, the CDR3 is TGCGCCAGCAGCCAAAAGTATTCCGGGGTAGGCACAGATACGCAGTATTTT. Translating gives CASSQKYSGVGTDTQYF.

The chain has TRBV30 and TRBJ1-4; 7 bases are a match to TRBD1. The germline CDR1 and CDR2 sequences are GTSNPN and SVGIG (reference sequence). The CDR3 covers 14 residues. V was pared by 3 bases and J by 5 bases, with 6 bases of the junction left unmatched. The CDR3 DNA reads TGTGCCTGGAGCCCGGGACAGAAAAATGAAAAACTGTTTTTT. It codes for CAWSPGQKNEKLFF.

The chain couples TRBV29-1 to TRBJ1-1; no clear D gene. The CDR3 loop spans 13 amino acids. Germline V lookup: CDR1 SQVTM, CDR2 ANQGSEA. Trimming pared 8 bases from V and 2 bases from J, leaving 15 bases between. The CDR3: CSTRGDFNTEAFF. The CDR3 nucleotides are TGCAGCACCAGAGGCGACTTTAACACTGAAGCTTTCTTT.

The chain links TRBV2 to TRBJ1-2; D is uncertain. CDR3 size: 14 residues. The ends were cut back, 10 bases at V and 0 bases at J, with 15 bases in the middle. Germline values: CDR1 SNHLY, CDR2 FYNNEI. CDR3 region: CATGKNRANYGYTF. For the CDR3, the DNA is TGTGCCACCGGCAAAAACAGAGCTAACTATGGCTACACCTTC.

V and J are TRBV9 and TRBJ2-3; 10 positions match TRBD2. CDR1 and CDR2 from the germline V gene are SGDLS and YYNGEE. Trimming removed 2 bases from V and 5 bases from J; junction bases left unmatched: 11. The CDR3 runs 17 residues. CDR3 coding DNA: TGTGCCAGCAGCGTGGGGAGAGCGGGGGGGCTGGAAGATACGCAGTATTTT. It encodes CASSVGRAGGLEDTQYF.

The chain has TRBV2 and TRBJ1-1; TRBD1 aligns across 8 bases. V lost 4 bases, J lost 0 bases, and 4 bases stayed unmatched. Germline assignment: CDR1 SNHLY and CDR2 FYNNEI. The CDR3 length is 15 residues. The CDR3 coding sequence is TGTGCCAGCAGTGGCCAGGGGGCTATGAACACTGAAGCTTTCTTT. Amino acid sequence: CASSGQGAMNTEAFF.

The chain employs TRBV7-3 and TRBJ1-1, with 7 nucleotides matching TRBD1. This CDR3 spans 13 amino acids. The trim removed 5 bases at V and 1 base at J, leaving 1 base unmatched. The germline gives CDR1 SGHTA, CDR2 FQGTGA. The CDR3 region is CASSRQGNTEAFF. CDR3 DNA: TGTGCCAGCAGCCGACAGGGGAACACTGAAGCTTTCTTT.

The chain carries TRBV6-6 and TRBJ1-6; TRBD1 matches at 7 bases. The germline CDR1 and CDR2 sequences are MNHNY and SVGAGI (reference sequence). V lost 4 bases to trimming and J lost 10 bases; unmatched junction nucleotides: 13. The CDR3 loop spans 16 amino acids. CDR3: CASSFQAGTVESPLHF. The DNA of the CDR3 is TGTGCCAGCAGTTTCCAAGCTGGGACAGTCGAATCACCCCTCCACTTT.

The CDR3 loop reads CASSSRDRGLGETQYF. The DNA of the CDR3 is TGTGCCAGCAGTTCCAGGGACAGGGGGCTAGGGGAGACCCAGTACTTC. V usage is TRBV27 and J usage is TRBJ2-5; 12 nucleotides agree with TRBD1. Germline V gene data show CDR1 as MNHEY and CDR2 as SMNVEV (reference sequence). The CDR3 has 16 residues. With 4 bases clipped from V and 5 bases from J, the junction kept 8 bases outside the gene matches.

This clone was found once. This chain's CDR3 is CASSRLAGGTREQFF. The CDR3 DNA reads as TGTGCCAGCAGTCGACTAGCGGGGGGGACCAGAGAGCAGTTCTTC. This chain uses TRBV2 with TRBJ2-1, with 14 bases aligning to TRBD2. This CDR3 comprises 15 residues. J was trimmed by 10 bases and V by 5 bases; bases with no gene match: 7. Germline values: CDR1 SNHLY, CDR2 FYNNEI.

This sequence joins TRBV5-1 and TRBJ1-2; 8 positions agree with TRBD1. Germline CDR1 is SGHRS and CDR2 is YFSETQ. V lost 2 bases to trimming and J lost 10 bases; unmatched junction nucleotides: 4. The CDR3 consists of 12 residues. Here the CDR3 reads CASSLTDRDYTF. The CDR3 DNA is TGCGCCAGCAGCTTAACGGACAGGGACTACACCTTC.